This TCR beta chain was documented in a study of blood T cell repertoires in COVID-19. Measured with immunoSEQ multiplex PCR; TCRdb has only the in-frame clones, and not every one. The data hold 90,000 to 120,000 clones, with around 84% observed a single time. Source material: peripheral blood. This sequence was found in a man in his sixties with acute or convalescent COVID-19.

The CDR3 protein is CATSDLGGTEAFF. The CDR3 coding sequence is TGTGCCACCAGTGATCTCGGGGGAACTGAAGCTTTCTTT. The rearrangement links TRBV24-1 to TRBJ1-1; weak D call: TRBD1 (5 bases). Germline lookup yields CDR1 KGHDR and CDR2 SFDVKD. Trimming took 3 bases from V and 5 from J, leaving 9 bases between them. CDR3 size: 13 residues.